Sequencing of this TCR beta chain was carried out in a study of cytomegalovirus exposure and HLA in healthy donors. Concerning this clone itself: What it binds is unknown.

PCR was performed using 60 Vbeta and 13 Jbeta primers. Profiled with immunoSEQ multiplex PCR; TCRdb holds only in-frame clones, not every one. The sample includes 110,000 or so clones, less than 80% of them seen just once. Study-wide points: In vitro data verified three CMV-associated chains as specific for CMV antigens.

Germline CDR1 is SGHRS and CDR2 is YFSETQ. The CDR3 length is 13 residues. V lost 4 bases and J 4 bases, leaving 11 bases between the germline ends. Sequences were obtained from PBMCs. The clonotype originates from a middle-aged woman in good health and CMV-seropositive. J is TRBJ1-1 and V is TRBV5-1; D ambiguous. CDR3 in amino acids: CASSQTSTTEAFF. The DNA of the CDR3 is TGCGCCAGCAGCCAGACTTCAACCACTGAAGCTTTCTTT.